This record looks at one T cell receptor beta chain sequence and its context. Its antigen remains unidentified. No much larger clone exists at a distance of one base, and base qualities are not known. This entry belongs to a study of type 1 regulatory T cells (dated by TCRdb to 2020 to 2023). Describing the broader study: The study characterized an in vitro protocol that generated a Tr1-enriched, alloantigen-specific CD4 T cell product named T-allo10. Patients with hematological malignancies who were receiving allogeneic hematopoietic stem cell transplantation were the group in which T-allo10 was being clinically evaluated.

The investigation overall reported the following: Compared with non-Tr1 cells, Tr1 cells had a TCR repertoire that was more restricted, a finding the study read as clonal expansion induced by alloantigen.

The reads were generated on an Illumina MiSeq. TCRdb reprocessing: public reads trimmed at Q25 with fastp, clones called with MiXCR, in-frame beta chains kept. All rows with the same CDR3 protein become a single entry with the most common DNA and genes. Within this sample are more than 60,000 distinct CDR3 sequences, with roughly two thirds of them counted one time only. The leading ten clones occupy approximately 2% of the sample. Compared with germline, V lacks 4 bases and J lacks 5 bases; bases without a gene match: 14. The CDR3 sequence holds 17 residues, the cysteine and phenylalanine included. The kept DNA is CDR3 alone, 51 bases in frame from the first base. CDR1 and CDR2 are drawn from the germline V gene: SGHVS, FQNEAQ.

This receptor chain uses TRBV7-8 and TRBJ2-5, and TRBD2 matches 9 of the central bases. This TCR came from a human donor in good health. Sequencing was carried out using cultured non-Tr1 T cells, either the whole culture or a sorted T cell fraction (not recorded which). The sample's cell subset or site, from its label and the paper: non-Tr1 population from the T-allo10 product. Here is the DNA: TGTGCCAGCAGCTCCAACGGTTTGCGGGAGGGCCGGGAGACCCAGTACTTC. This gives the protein CASSSNGLREGRETQYF.